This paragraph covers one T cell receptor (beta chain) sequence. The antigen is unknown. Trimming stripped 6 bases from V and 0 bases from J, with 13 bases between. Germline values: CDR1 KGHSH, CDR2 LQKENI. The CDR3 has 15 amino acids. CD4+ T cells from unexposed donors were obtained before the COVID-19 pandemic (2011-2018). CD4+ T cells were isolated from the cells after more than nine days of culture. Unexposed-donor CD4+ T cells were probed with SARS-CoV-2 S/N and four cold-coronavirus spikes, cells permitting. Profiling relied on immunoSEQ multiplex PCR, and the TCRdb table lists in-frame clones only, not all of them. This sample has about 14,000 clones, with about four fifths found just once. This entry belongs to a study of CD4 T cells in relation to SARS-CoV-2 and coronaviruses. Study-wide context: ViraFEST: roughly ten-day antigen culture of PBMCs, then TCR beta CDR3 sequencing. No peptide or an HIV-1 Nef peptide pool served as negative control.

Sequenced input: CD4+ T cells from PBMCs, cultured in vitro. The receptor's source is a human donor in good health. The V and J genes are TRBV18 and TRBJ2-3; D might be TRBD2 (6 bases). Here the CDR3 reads CASSPDYLSTDTQYF. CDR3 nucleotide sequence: TGTGCCAGCTCTCCGGACTACCTCAGCACAGATACGCAGTATTTT.